This TCR beta chain was found in a study of shared clonotypes between healthy human individuals. Points from the study as a whole: Estimated richness was generally greater in naive than memory subsets.

The ends were cut back, 4 bases at V and 2 bases at J, with 13 bases in the middle. CDR1 is LGHNA and CDR2 is YNFKEQ in the germline V gene. The CDR3 runs 15 residues. The method was immunoSEQ multiplex PCR; TCRdb's version includes in-frame clones alone and lacks a portion of them. The data contain around 1.9 million clones, approximately 94% of them singletons. CD45RO negativity and positive selection for CCR7 defined naive CD8 cells, a population that excluded terminally differentiated effector memory CD45RA+ cells. About this clone itself: Its antigen remains unknown.

The rearrangement joins TRBV4-2 to TRBJ2-3; D not resolved. This TCR was sampled from a man between 18 and 29 years old in good health. Some clones in this sample may be carry-over from other donors' samples. Sequenced sample: naive CD8+ T cells from PBMCs. CDR3 nucleotides: TGTGCCAGCAGCCCCCGGAACCAGCCCACAGATACGCAGTATTTT. Its translation is CASSPRNQPTDTQYF.